This passage covers 5 T cell receptor beta chains from one sample sequenced in a study of blood T cell repertoires in COVID-19. Sequencing was performed with immunoSEQ multiplex PCR; in TCRdb, only in-frame clones are kept and a portion is missing. This repertoire shows 250,000 to 300,000 clones, 70% to 90% found once; its top ten account for roughly 13%. The sample consisted of peripheral blood. The receptors come from a woman aged 70-85 years with COVID-19, enrolled during active disease.

The V call is TRBV5-4, the J call TRBJ2-7; 7 bases map to TRBD1. CDR3 size: 15 residues. Trimming at V came to 5 bases and at J to 6 bases, leaving 14 bases not matched to a gene. Germline V gene lookup returns CDR1 SGHNT and CDR2 YYREEE (reference sequence). The CDR3 DNA is TGTGCCAGCAGGGCTCCGGGACAGACAGCTCGCGAGCAGTACTTC. Its translation: CASRAPGQTAREQYF.

This chain connects TRBV5-1 to TRBJ1-4; D gene ambiguous. This CDR3 is built from 18 residues. Trimming stripped 4 bases from V and 7 bases from J, with 26 bases between. Germline V gene sequence: CDR1 SGHRS, CDR2 YFSETQ. CDR3 in DNA: TGCGCCAGCAGCCCCGTCGGGTTCGCCGGCCAAGATCCTGAAAAACTGTTTTTT. This codes for CASSPVGFAGQDPEKLFF.

The chain has TRBV6-1 and TRBJ2-7; TRBD2 agrees at 7 bases. From germline, CDR1 is MNHNS and CDR2 SASEGT. V lost 1 base and J lost 2; bases outside the gene matches: 5. This CDR3 has 15 amino acids. Here the CDR3 DNA reads TGTGCCAGCAGTGAAGAGGGCGGGGGACCCTACGAGCAGTACTTC. This translates into CASSEEGGGPYEQYF.

V usage is TRBV9 and J usage is TRBJ2-4, with TRBD2 matching 8 bases. This CDR3 is built from 14 residues. V dropped 4 bases and J dropped 7; count of bases not matched to a gene: 7. Germline CDR1 SGDLS, CDR2 YYNGEE. The DNA of the CDR3 is TGTGCCAGCAGCTCCGGACTAGCCGGGAACATTCAGTACTTC. Amino acids: CASSSGLAGNIQYF.

The chain couples TRBV19 to TRBJ2-2; TRBD2 matches at 9 bases. The CDR3 consists of 14 residues. CDR1 LNHDA and CDR2 SQIVND come from the germline V gene (reference sequence). V lost 7 bases to trimming and J lost 5 bases; unmatched junction nucleotides: 5. This CDR3 is CASKASGATGELFF. Written as DNA, the CDR3 is TGTGCCAGTAAGGCTAGCGGGGCGACCGGGGAGCTGTTTTTT.